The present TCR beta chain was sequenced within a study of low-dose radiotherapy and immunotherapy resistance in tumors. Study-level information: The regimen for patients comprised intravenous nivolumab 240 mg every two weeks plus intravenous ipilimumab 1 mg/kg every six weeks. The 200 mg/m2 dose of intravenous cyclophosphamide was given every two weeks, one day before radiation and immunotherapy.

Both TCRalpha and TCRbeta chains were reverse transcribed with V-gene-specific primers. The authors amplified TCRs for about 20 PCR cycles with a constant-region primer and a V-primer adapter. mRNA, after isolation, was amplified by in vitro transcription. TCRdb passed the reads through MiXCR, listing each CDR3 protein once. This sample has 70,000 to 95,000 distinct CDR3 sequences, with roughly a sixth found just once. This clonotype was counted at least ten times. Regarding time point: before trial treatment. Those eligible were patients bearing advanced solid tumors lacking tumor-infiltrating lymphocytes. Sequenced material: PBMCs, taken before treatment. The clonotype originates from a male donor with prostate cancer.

CDR3: CSATEQAFF. The CDR3 DNA is TGCAGCGCCACAGAGCAAGCTTTCTTT. The chain recombines TRBV20-1 with TRBJ1-1; D ambiguous. The germline V gene encodes CDR1 DFQATT and CDR2 SNEGSKA (reference sequence). The CDR3 sequence is 9 residues long.